Listed below are T cell receptor beta chains from one sample, sequenced in a study of cytomegalovirus exposure and HLA in healthy donors. The method was immunoSEQ multiplex PCR; TCRdb's version includes in-frame clones alone and lacks a portion of them. The repertoire holds roughly 190,000 clones, with 62% as singletons. The sequenced sample consisted of PBMCs. Receptors were obtained from a middle-aged man in good health and CMV-seronegative. The CDR3 runs from the conserved cysteine through the conserved F or W. Part of the rows lack a size; the others show once, few, many or a class for expanded clones.

clone_size j_call v_call cdr3_aa
. TRBJ2-7 TRBV19 CASSPDRGSSYEQYF
few TRBJ2-7 TRBV27 CASSLRGSYEQYF
few TRBJ1-1 TRBV6-6 CASSWGGNTEAFF
once TRBJ2-1 TRBV30 CAWSVRAGSYNEQFF
. TRBJ1-1 TRBV6-4 CASRREGGFTEAFF
. TRBJ1-3 TRBV7-8 CASSSDRAGNTIYF
. TRBJ2-6 TRBV19 CATTDRGRGGANVLTF
. TRBJ2-1 TRBV2 CASSPRGGTGGYNEQFF
. TRBJ2-5 TRBV18 CASSPTYIGGWETQYF
once TRBJ2-7 TRBV10-3 CAISEHYEQYF
few TRBJ1-1 TRBV7-8 CASSLASGNTEAFF
. TRBJ2-7 TRBV5-1 CASSLEAGKSAEQYF
. TRBJ1-2 TRBV6-6 CASSSPGGKNYYGYTF
. TRBJ2-3 TRBV7-6 CASSILAGGTDTQYF
. TRBJ2-3 TRBV15 CATSRGIGRPGTDTQYF
. TRBJ1-6 TRBV14 CASREGTDNSPLHF
. . TRBV28 CAICDRSSYEQYF
. TRBJ2-1 TRBV27 CASSLRPLAGGYPSSYNEQFF
. TRBJ2-7 TRBV5-8 CASTQWLAGGPGDYEQYF
. TRBJ2-3 TRBV7-2 CASSPMAREQYF
few TRBJ2-5 TRBV5-1 CASSMDRQTQYF
. TRBJ2-1 TRBV5-1 CASSLGERDYNEQFF
. TRBJ2-6 TRBV28 CASSLNSGANVLTF
few TRBJ2-3 TRBV7-2 CASSLSGSSTDTQYF
. TRBJ2-1 TRBV4-3 CASSQTWESADEQFF
. TRBJ2-3 TRBV10-2 CAIRDRGTDTQYF
. TRBJ1-4 TRBV19 CASSRRGGNEKLFF
. TRBJ2-7 TRBV19 CASSSRDRGYEQYF
few TRBJ2-1 TRBV4-1 CASSRGLAGGSSYNEQFF
. TRBJ1-2 TRBV19 CASSDRGYGYTF
. TRBJ2-3 TRBV19 CASSNRGQGARDTQYF
few TRBJ2-7 TRBV19 CASLTPSGWVYEQYF
. TRBJ2-1 TRBV6-4 CASSPTGVHNEQFF
. TRBJ2-7 TRBV15 CATSRDLGQGHEQYF
. TRBJ2-7 TRBV13 CASSSAGTGSEQYF
. TRBJ2-5 TRBV7-2 CASSLAHSQETQYF
. TRBJ2-5 TRBV5-4 CASSLAGGNQETQYF